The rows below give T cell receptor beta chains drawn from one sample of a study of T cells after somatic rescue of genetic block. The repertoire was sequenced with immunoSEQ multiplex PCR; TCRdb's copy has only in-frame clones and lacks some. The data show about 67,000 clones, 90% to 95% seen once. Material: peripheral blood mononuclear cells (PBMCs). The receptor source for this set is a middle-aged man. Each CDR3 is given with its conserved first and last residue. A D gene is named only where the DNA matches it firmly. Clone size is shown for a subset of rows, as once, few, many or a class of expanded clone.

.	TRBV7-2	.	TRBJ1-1	TGTGCCAGCAGCCCTAGCATCCAGCCGAACACTGAAGCTTTCTTT	CASSPSIQPNTEAFF
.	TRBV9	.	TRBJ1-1	TGTGCCAGCAGCGTGGGTAAAGGGGCGGGAGCTTTCTTT	CASSVGKGAGAFF
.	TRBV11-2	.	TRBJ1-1	TGTGCCAGCAGCTCGCCCCCCCAACAGGGTTGGACTGAAGCTTTCTTT	CASSSPPQQGWTEAFF
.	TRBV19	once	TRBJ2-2	TGTGCCAGCCTCTCGTGGGGAAAGGCCGGGGAGCTGTTTTTT	CASLSWGKAGELFF
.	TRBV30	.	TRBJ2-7	TGTGCCTGGAGTGTGGGTTCAGGAACCTACGAGCAGTACTTC	CAWSVGSGTYEQYF
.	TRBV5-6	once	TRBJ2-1	TGTGCCAGCAGCTTGGTAGGGGTATACAATGAGCAGTTCTTC	CASSLVGVYNEQFF
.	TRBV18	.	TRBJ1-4	TGTGCCAGCTCACCACGGGTTTCTACTAATGAAAAACTGTTTTTT	CASSPRVSTNEKLFF
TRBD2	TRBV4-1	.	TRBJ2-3	TGCGCCAGCAGCCCCCGGAAGACTAGCGGGGTCACAGATACGCAGTATTTT	CASSPRKTSGVTDTQYF
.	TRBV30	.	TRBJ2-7	TGTGCCTGGAGTCGCGGGGCCTCCTACGAGCAGTACTTC	CAWSRGASYEQYF
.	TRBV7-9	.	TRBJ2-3	TGTGCCAGCAGTTTGAAGTTCACAGATACGCAGTATTTT	CASSLKFTDTQYF